The 5 T cell receptor beta chains reported below all come from one sample, sequenced in a study of early T cells in non-severe SARS-CoV-2 infection. TCRdb passed the 5' RACE reads through MiXCR, listing each CDR3 protein once. The sample lists under 70,000 distinct CDR3 sequences, roughly 13% occurring once. The sample was whole blood. All receptors come from an adult who was a healthcare worker with PCR-confirmed SARS-CoV-2 infection or an uninfected control (not recorded which).

This clonotype appeared a few times. The rearrangement joins TRBV28 to TRBJ1-2; D is unclear. Trimming took 6 bases from V and 1 from J, leaving 12 bases between them. The CDR3 spans 14 residues. In germline, CDR1 is MDHEN, CDR2 SYDVKM. The CDR3: CASSHDPNNYGYTF. The CDR3 coding sequence is TGTGCCAGCAGCCACGATCCAAATAACTATGGCTACACCTTC.

The chain links TRBV28 to TRBJ2-3; D may be TRBD2 (7 bases). V was shortened by 4 bases and J by 1 base, with 15 bases between the two germline ends. CDR3 size: 16 residues. Germline values: CDR1 MDHEN, CDR2 SYDVKM. The CDR3 spells CASSSGAGVGTDTQYF. The CDR3 DNA is TGTGCCAGCAGTTCGGGGGCGGGAGTTGGCACAGATACGCAGTATTTT. The entire variable domain, with the rest obtained from reference TRBV28 and TRBJ2-3, is as follows: DVKVTQSSRYLVKRTGEKVFLECVQDMDHENMFWYRQDPGLGLRLIYFSYDVKMKEKGDIPEGYSVSREKKERFSLILESASTNQTSMYLCASSSGAGVGTDTQYFGPGTRLTVL.

This clonotype was detected many times. This sequence joins TRBV20-1 and TRBJ1-1, with 9 bases aligning to TRBD1. The ends lost 6 bases at V and 0 bases at J; junction bases unmatched: 14. This CDR3 region has 17 residues. In germline, CDR1 is DFQATT, CDR2 SNEGSKA (reference sequence). The CDR3 sequence: CSATSYTGGFLNTEAFF. Written as DNA, the CDR3 is TGCAGTGCGACATCCTATACAGGGGGCTTTCTGAACACTGAAGCTTTCTTT.

This chain links TRBV18 with TRBJ2-6; D not resolved. Germline V CDR1 and CDR2: KGHSH, LQKENI. CDR3 size: 17 residues. V lost 5 bases and J lost 3, with 17 bases in between. The CDR3 nucleotides are TGTGCCAGCTCAGAAAGGACGGTGTTTGGTGGGGCCAACGTCCTGACTTTC. Amino acid sequence: CASSERTVFGGANVLTF.

This clonotype has just one count. V usage is TRBV7-2 and J usage is TRBJ2-3; 8 nucleotides agree with TRBD2. The trim removed 5 bases at V and 2 bases at J, leaving 3 bases unmatched. Per the germline V gene, CDR1 is SGHTA and CDR2 is FQGNSA. This CDR3 comprises 14 residues. CDR3 DNA sequence: TGTGCCAGCAGCCTACTAGCGGACACAGATACGCAGTATTTT. It encodes CASSLLADTDTQYF.